The following is a TCR beta chain sequence with its context. The source of the sample is a study of T cell clonotyping in hematopoietic cell transplantation. Repertoires were generated with immunoSEQ multiplex PCR, while TCRdb's copy carries only in-frame clones and drops some. The sample includes 15,000 to 20,000 clones, approximately 60% seen only once; the top ten take roughly 12%. This CDR3 contains 15 residues. V shed 7 bases and J shed 2 bases, with 15 bases lying between them. Germline CDR1 MNHEY, CDR2 SVGAGI. This receptor was obtained from a male patient aged 50 to 60 who had an allogeneic stem cell transplant from an unrelated donor, so T cells may come from the graft donor. Some clones in this sample may be carry-over from other donors' samples. V is TRBV6-5 and J is TRBJ2-1; D might be TRBD2 (6 bases). The source was PBMCs, collected 30 days after allogeneic stem cell transplant. As DNA, the CDR3 is TGTGCCAGCACCCGGTCCCGGAGGGCCTACAATGAGCAGTTCTTC. Its protein is CASTRSRRAYNEQFF.